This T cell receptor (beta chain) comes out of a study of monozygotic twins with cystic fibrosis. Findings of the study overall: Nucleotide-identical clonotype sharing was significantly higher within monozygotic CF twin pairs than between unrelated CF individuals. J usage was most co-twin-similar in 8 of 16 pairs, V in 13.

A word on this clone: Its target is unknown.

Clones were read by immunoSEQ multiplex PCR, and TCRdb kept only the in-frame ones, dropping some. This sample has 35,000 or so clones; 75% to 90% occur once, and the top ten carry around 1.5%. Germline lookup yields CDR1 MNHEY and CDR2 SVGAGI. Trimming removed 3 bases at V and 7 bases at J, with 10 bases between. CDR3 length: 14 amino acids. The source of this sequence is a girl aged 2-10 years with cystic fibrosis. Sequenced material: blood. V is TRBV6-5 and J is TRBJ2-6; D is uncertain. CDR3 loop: CASSYARIANVLTF. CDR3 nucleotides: TGTGCCAGCAGTTATGCCAGAATAGCCAACGTCCTGACTTTC.